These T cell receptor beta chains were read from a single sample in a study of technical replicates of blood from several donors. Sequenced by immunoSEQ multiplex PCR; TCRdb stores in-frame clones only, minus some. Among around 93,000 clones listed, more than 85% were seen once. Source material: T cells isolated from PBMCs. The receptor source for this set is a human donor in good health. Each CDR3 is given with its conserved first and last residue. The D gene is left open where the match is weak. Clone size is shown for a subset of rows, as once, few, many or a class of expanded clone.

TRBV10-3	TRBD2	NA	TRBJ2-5	TGTGCCATCTCGCGGGGGGGGGAAGAGACCCAGTACTTC	CAISRGGEETQYF
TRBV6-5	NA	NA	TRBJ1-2	TGTGCCAGCAGTTACTCTCCAGGGAACTATGGCTACACCTTC	CASSYSPGNYGYTF
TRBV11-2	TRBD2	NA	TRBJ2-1	TGTGCCAGCAGGCGGGAGGGGGATGAGCAGTTCTTC	CASRREGDEQFF
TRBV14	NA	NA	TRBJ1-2	TGTGCCAGCAGCCAAGGTCCAAGGGGAAACTATGGCTACACCTTC	CASSQGPRGNYGYTF
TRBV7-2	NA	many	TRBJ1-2	TGTGCCAGCAGCTTACAGGGATCGGATGGCTACACCTTC	CASSLQGSDGYTF
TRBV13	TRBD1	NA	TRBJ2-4	TGTGCCAGCAGCTCGAACTCAGGACAGGCTATTCAGTACTTC	CASSSNSGQAIQYF
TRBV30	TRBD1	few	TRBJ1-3	TGTGCCTGGAGTGAATGGACAGGGGACTTCCTCTCTGGAAACACCATATATTTT	CAWSEWTGDFLSGNTIYF
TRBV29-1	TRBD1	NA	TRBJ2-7	TGCAGCGTTGGGACAGGGGATAACGGCGAGCAGTACTTC	CSVGTGDNGEQYF
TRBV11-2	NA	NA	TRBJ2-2	TGTGCCAGCAGCCCTGGTAATGGAGTCGGGGAGCTGTTTTTT	CASSPGNGVGELFF
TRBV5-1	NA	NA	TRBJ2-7	TGCGCCAGCAGGACAGAAAGCTACGAGCAGTACTTC	CASRTESYEQYF
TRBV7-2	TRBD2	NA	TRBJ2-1	TGTGCCAGCAGCTTAGCGGTAGGAAGAGCGGGAGGGCGGGATGAGCAGTTCTTC	CASSLAVGRAGGRDEQFF
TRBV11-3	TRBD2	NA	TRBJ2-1	TGTGCCAGCAGTTCAGGACTAGCGGGAGTTTTCAATGAGCAGTTCTTC	CASSSGLAGVFNEQFF
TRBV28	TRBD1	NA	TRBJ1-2	TGTGCCAGCAGTCCCACTCGGGACAGTAACTATGGCTACACCTTC	CASSPTRDSNYGYTF